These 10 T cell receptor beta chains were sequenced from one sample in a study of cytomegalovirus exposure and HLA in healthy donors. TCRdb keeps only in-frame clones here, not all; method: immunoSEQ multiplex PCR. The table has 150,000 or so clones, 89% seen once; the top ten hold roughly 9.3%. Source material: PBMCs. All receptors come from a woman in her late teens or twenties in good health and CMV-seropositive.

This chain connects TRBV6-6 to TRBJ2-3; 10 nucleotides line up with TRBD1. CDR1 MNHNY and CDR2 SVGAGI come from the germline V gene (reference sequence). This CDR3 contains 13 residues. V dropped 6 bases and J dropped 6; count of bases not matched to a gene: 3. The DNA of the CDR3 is TGTGCCAGCAGAGACAGGGGGCCGGATACGCAGTATTTT. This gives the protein CASRDRGPDTQYF.

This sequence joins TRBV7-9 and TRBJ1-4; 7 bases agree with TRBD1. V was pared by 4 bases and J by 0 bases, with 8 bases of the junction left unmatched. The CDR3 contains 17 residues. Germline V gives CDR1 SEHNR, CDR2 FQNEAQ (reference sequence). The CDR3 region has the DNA TGTGCCAGCAGCTCCGATTGGACAGGACCAACTAATGAAAAACTGTTTTTT. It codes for CASSSDWTGPTNEKLFF.

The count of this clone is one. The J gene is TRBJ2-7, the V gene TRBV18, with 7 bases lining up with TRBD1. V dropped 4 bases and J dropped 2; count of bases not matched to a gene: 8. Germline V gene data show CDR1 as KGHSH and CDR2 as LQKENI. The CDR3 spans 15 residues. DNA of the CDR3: TGTGCCAGCTCACTTCTACAGGGGATGGCCTACGAGCAGTACTTC. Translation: CASSLLQGMAYEQYF.

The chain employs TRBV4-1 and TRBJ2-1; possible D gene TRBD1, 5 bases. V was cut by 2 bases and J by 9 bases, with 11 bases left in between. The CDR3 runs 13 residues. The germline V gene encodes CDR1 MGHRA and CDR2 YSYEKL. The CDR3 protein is CASSQIRAPEQFF. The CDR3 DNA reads TGCGCCAGCAGCCAAATCAGGGCCCCTGAGCAGTTCTTC.

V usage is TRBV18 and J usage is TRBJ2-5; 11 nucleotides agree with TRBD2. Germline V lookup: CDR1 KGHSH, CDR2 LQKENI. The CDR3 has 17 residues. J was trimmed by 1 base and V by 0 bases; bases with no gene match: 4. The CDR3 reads CASSPPASGGIQETQYF. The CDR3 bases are TGTGCCAGCTCACCACCGGCTAGCGGGGGGATCCAAGAGACCCAGTACTTC. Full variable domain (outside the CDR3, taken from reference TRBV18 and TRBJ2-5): NAGVMQNPRHLVRRRGQEARLRCSPMKGHSHVYWYRQLPEEGLKFMVYLQKENIIDESGMPKERFSAEFPKEGPSILRIQQVVRGDSAAYFCASSPPASGGIQETQYFGPGTRLLVL.

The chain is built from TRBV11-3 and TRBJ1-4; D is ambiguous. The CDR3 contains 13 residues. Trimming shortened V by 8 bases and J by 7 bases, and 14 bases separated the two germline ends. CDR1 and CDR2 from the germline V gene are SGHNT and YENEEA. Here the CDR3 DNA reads TGTGCCAGCCTCCGGGGTGGCGGTGAAAAACTGTTTTTT. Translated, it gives CASLRGGGEKLFF.

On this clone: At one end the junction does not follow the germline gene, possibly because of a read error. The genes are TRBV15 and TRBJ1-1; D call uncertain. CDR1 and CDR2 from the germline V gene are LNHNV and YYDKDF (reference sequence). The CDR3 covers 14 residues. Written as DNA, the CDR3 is TGTGCCACCAGCAGAGATCGGAGGAACGCTGAAGCTTTCTTT. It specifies CATSRDRRNAEAFF.

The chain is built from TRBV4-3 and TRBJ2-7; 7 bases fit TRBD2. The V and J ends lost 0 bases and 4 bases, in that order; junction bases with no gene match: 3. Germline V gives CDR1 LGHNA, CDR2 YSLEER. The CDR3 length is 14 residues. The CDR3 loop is CASSQDLRGYEQYF. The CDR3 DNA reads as TGCGCCAGCAGCCAAGATCTGCGGGGGTACGAGCAGTACTTC.

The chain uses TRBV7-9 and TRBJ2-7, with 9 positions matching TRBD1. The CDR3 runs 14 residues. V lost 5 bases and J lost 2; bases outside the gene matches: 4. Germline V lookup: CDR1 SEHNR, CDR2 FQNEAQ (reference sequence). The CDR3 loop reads CASSPRDRAYEQYF. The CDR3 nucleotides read TGTGCCAGCAGCCCGCGGGACAGGGCCTACGAGCAGTACTTC.

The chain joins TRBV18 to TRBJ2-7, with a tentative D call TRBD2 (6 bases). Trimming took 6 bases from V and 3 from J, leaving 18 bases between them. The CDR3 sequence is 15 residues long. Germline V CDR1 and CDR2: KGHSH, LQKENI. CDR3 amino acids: CASSPSGTALYEQYF. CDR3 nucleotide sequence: TGTGCCAGCTCCCCGTCGGGGACTGCCCTCTACGAGCAGTACTTC.